This T cell receptor (beta chain) originates from a study of cytomegalovirus exposure and HLA in healthy donors. The PCR had 60 Vbeta and 13 Jbeta primers. The protocol was immunoSEQ multiplex PCR, while the TCRdb copy is restricted to in-frame clones and leaves out a portion. The table records roughly 88,000 clones, around three quarters of them present only once. Looked up from germline, CDR1 is SGHDT and CDR2 is YYEEEE. Trimming stripped 1 base from V and 3 bases from J, with 22 bases between. CDR3 length: 18 amino acids. Comments on this clone: Antigen unknown.

General study points: The records held CMV serostatus as the only immune exposure information.

What was sequenced was PBMCs. The genes are TRBV5-6 and TRBJ1-1, with D perhaps matching TRBD1 (6 bases). The sequence was obtained from a man younger than 45 in good health and CMV-seropositive. The CDR3 sequence is CASSLRGGGAAADTEAFF. The CDR3 DNA reads TGTGCCAGCAGCTTGAGAGGGGGAGGGGCCGCTGCGGACACTGAAGCTTTCTTT.